Presented here are 12 T cell receptor beta chains from one specimen sequenced in a study of blood T cell repertoires in COVID-19. Repertoires were generated with immunoSEQ multiplex PCR, while TCRdb's copy carries only in-frame clones and drops some. The sample contains over 200,000 clones, 75% to 90% of which appear only once. Material: PBMCs or T cells enriched from blood (not recorded which). These receptors were taken from a woman in her 30s who had been exposed to COVID-19.

This clone has a handful of counts. V usage is TRBV9 and J usage is TRBJ2-1; 10 bases are shared with TRBD1. This CDR3 comprises 15 residues. With 3 bases clipped from V and 2 bases from J, the junction kept 2 bases outside the gene matches. The germline V gene encodes CDR1 SGDLS and CDR2 YYNGEE. The CDR3 coding sequence is TGTGCCAGCAGCGCGACAGGGGGCGCCTACAATGAGCAGTTCTTC. Its translation is CASSATGGAYNEQFF.

This chain connects TRBV5-4 to TRBJ2-1; 9 bases are a match to TRBD2. The germline V gene has CDR1 SGHNT and CDR2 YYREEE (reference sequence). The CDR3 spans 14 residues. V lost 4 bases to trimming and J lost 4 bases; unmatched junction nucleotides: 3. CDR3 residues: CASSRSGRYNEQFF. The DNA of the CDR3 is TGTGCCAGCAGCAGAAGCGGGAGGTACAATGAGCAGTTCTTC.

This sequence joins TRBV9 and TRBJ2-1; 7 bases align to TRBD2. This CDR3 contains 15 residues. Germline CDR1 and CDR2: SGDLS and YYNGEE. V trimming: 4 bases; J trimming: 2 bases; junction bases outside the gene matches: 6. CDR3 residues: CASSPSGGAYNEQFF. The CDR3 nucleotides read TGTGCCAGCAGCCCTAGCGGTGGTGCCTACAATGAGCAGTTCTTC.

The J gene is TRBJ2-3, the V gene TRBV30; 9 bases map to TRBD2. The CDR3 extends over 16 amino acids. The V gene end was trimmed by 2 bases and the J gene end by 9 bases; junction bases not matched to a gene: 15. Looked up from germline, CDR1 is GTSNPN and CDR2 is SVGIG (reference sequence). The CDR3 DNA follows: TGTGCCTGGAGTATAGGCGGGAGGGCCGAGTCGGAGACGCAGTATTTT. This gives the protein CAWSIGGRAESETQYF.

This chain connects TRBV30 to TRBJ2-2; a possible D gene is TRBD1 (5 bases). V was trimmed by 0 bases and J by 6 bases, leaving 8 bases between them. The CDR3 spans 13 residues. CDR1 and CDR2 from the germline V gene are GTSNPN and SVGIG (reference sequence). The CDR3 sequence is CAWSVIRAGELFF. For the CDR3, the DNA is TGTGCCTGGAGTGTAATCAGGGCCGGGGAGCTGTTTTTT.

The J gene is TRBJ2-2, the V gene TRBV21-1; the table calls TRBD2, which could not be checked here. TRBV21-1 is termed a pseudogene. The CDR3 is 15 residues long. CDR3 coding DNA: TGTGCCAGCAGCAAAGTCCTCTCGACTGGGGGGGAGCTGTTTTTT. It is translated as CASSKVLSTGGELFF.

The chain recombines TRBV11-3 with TRBJ2-5; possible D gene TRBD1, 6 bases. There are 13 residues in the CDR3. The V end was cut by 4 bases, the J end by 2 bases, with 8 bases between. CDR1 and CDR2 (germline): SGHNT, YENEEA. This chain's CDR3 is CASSSGQQETQYF. The CDR3 DNA follows: TGTGCCAGCAGCTCTGGACAGCAAGAGACCCAGTACTTC.

This sequence joins TRBV4-1 and TRBJ2-5, with 8 bases lining up with TRBD1. In germline, CDR1 is MGHRA, CDR2 YSYEKL. The CDR3 has 15 amino acids. The trim removed 4 bases at V and 4 bases at J, leaving 8 bases unmatched. CDR3 residues: CASSPLDRVRETQYF. The CDR3 DNA is TGCGCCAGCAGCCCGCTGGACAGGGTGCGAGAGACCCAGTACTTC.

V gene TRBV5-6 combines with J gene TRBJ2-7, with 9 bases identical to TRBD1. This CDR3 has 18 residues. The junction had 17 bases not matched to a gene; V was cut back by 4 bases and J by 3 bases. Germline CDR1 is SGHDT and CDR2 is YYEEEE. CDR3 nucleotide sequence: TGTGCCAGCAGCCGGATAACTGAAACCGGGACAGGGTACTACGAGCAGTACTTC. Protein: CASSRITETGTGYYEQYF.

The chain combines TRBV3-1 (or the pseudogene TRBV3-2) with TRBJ1-5, with no clear D. V shed 0 bases and J shed 2 bases, with 11 bases lying between them. Germline CDR1 reads LGHDT; CDR2 reads YNNKEL (reference sequence). The CDR3 sequence is 16 residues long. The CDR3 coding sequence is TGTGCCAGCAGCCAAGATATACCCGGGGGCAATCAGCCCCAGCATTTT. Its protein is CASSQDIPGGNQPQHF.

CDR3 sequence (DNA): TGCGCCAGCAGTAACTTAGCGGGAGGCTCCTACAATGAGCAGTTCTTC. This translates into CASSNLAGGSYNEQFF. The genes are TRBV10-1 and TRBJ2-1, with 10 bases fitting TRBD2. CDR3 length: 16 amino acids. Looked up from germline, CDR1 is WNHNN and CDR2 is SYGVQD (reference sequence). Germline trimming cut 5 bases from V and 0 bases from J; bases unmatched to any gene: 4.

The V call is TRBV27, the J call TRBJ2-7; a possible D gene is TRBD1 (6 bases). CDR1 is MNHEY and CDR2 is SMNVEV in the germline V gene (reference sequence). Trimming cost V 2 bases and J 2 bases, with 10 bases left between them. The CDR3 covers 14 residues. The CDR3 region has the DNA TGTGCCAGCAGTTTAGGACAGACTACCTACGAGCAGTACTTC. It codes for CASSLGQTTYEQYF.